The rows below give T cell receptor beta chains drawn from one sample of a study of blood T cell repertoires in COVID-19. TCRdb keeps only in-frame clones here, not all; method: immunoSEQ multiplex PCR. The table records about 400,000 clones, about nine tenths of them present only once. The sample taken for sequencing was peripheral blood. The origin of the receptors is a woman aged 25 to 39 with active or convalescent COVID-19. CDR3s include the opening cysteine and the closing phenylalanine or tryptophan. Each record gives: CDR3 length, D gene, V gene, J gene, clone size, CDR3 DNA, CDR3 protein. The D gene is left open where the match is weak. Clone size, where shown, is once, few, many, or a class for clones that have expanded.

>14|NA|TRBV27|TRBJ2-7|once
TGTGCCAGCAGTTTTGGTTCAGGCGACTACGAGCAGTACTTC
CASSFGSGDYEQYF
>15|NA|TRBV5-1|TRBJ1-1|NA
TGCGCCAGCAGCGTGCTGGACGGAGGGAACACTGAAGCTTTCTTT
CASSVLDGGNTEAFF
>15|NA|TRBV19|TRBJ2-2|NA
TGTGCCAGTAGTATACCGGGACAATTAACCGGGGAGCTGTTTTTT
CASSIPGQLTGELFF
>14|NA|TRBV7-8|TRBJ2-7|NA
TGTGCCAGCAGCTTCCAGCGTTCCTCCTACGAGCAGTACTTC
CASSFQRSSYEQYF
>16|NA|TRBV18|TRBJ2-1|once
TGTGCCAGCTCACCATACATCGGGGGAGACTACAATGAGCAGTTCTTC
CASSPYIGGDYNEQFF
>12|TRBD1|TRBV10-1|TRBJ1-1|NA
TGCGCCAGCGGACAGGGTCGTACTGAAGCTTTCTTT
CASGQGRTEAFF
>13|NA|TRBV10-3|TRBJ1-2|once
TGTGCCATCACTATGGACTCAAACTATGGCTACACCTTC
CAITMDSNYGYTF
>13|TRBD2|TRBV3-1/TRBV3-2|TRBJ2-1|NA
TGTGCCAGCAGCTCGGGGGGTTACAATGAGCAGTTCTTC
CASSSGGYNEQFF
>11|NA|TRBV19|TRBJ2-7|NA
TGTGCCAGTAGTATCGGGAACGAGCAGTACTTC
CASSIGNEQYF
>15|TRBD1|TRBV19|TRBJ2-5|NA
TGTGCCAGTAGTATCAGGGACAGGGGACAAGAGACCCAGTACTTC
CASSIRDRGQETQYF
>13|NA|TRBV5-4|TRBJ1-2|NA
TGTGCCAGCAGCTTGGGGGAGACTACGGGCTACACCTTC
CASSLGETTGYTF
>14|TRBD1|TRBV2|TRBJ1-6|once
TGTGCCAGCAGCGAACAGGGGGGTAATTCACCCCTCCACTTT
CASSEQGGNSPLHF
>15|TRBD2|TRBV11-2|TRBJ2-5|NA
TGTGCCAGCAGCTTCATGGCTAGCGGGGGGGAGACCCAGTACTTC
CASSFMASGGETQYF
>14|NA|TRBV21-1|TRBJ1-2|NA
TGTGCCAGCAGCACGAGGACAGGGCTCTATGGCTACACCTTC
CASSTRTGLYGYTF
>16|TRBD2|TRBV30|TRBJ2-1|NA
TGTGCCTGGAGTGTACTGACTAGCGGGAGGGTTGATGAGCAGTTCTTC
CAWSVLTSGRVDEQFF
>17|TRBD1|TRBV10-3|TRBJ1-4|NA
TGTGCCATCAGTGAGCTCCGGGCCGGGACAGGGAATGAAAAACTGTTTTTT
CAISELRAGTGNEKLFF
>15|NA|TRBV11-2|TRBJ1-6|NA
TGTGCCAGCAGCTTAGACCCTGGGGGGACGAAACCCCTCCACTTT
CASSLDPGGTKPLHF
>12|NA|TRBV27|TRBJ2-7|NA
TGTGCCAGCAGTTCTTACCAGGGTAAGCAGTACTTC
CASSSYQGKQYF
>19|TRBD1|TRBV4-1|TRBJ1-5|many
TGCGCCAGCAGCTCAAGCACCCCGACGACAGGGGTTGGCAATCAGCCCCAGCATTTT
CASSSSTPTTGVGNQPQHF
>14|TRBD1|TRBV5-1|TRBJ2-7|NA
TGCGCCAGCAGCGAGGGGACAGGGGAAGACGAGCAGTACTTC
CASSEGTGEDEQYF
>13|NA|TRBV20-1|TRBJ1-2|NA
TGCAGTGCTAGTGGGCAGCGGAACTATGGCTACACCTTC
CSASGQRNYGYTF
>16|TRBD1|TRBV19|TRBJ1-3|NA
TGTGCCAGTAGTTTCACAGGGGCCGACTCTGGAAACACCATATATTTT
CASSFTGADSGNTIYF